This T cell receptor beta chain was captured by sequencing in a study of T cells in localized non-small cell lung cancer (dated by TCRdb to 2019 to 2021). About the investigation overall: The study analyzed T cell repertoires of a few hundred early-stage NSCLC patients, comparing tumors and uninvolved tumor-adjacent lungs. The cohort comprised 200 to 300 treatment-naïve NSCLC patients with resected, localized lung tumors. A mean age of around 66 years was recorded for the NSCLC patients, of whom approximately 130 were male and 100 to 110 were female. The study at large found these results: A median of approximately 57 of the top 100 tumor clones were detected in paired uninvolved adjacent lung, and around 27 of these tumor clones were also found among the top 100 clones of the paired uninvolved adjacent lung. Since the design was exploratory, TCR variables were selected using unadjusted p-values with no false-discovery rate correction. The highest T cell clonality was observed in uninvolved tumor-adjacent lung, where clonality exceeded that of tumor, suggesting that antigenic responses were more focused in uninvolved tumor-adjacent lung. Longer overall survival was associated with higher blood T cell density, whereas shorter survival was associated with higher adjacent-lung clonality. Multi-region tumor sequencing was not performed, so intratumor heterogeneity could not be excluded.

TCR beta CDR3 regions were sequenced from DNA using the immunoSEQ Assay. The original pipeline was this. To compute T cell density, TCR beta template counts were normalized to usable DNA, which was estimated by amplifying housekeeping genes. Using the preseqR package, richness was estimated by extrapolating to 120,000 templates for tissue samples and 400,000 templates for PBMC samples. Clonality was defined as one minus Pielou's evenness. To identify tissue-enriched TCRs, differential abundance testing was run on productive amino-acid clonotypes with a minimum total count of 5 and an alpha of 0.1. The Jaccard Index and the Morisita Overlap Index were used to quantify repertoire overlap between compartments. GLIPH clustered TCR beta CDR3s with public tetramer-defined viral CDR3s; viral motifs required at least three viral sequences plus V-gene enrichment. This is the immuneACCESS table as TCRdb keeps it, with only in-frame sequences that have V and J called. A part of the clones is gone; compared with another copy, unresolved V genes explain less than half, and the rest is unexplained. D and trimming come from the DNA, and the V and J calls and clone size come from that table. The sample table records roughly 15,000 clones; around 87% of these occur just once. 1.2% of the sample lies in the top ten.

Concerning this clone: Its antigen specificity is not known. No base quality information exists; no much larger clone differs at one position.

At diagnosis, tumor, uninvolved tumor-adjacent lung and peripheral blood were collected and then preserved as a mix of FFPE and fresh-frozen material. For TCR repertoire profiling, blood samples were analyzed as peripheral blood mononuclear cells. The V and J ends are trimmed by 7 bases and 0 bases, leaving 16 bases between them. CDR1 and CDR2, per the germline V gene (reference sequence), are GTSNPN and SVGIG. Spanning cysteine to phenylalanine, the CDR3 consists of 14 amino acids. The CDR3 DNA has 42 bases and is translated from base 1. This chain is built from TRBV30 and TRBJ2-7; too little of a D gene remains to name it. The origin of this receptor is a woman between 35 and 70 years old with stage III lung adenocarcinoma. The input for sequencing was peripheral blood mononuclear cells, taken before any cancer treatment. The CDR3 loop reads CASGPRPVSYEQYF. The nucleotide sequence is given as TGTGCCTCGGGCCCCCGGCCGGTCTCCTACGAGCAGTACTTC. The CDR3 plus the reference TRBV30 and TRBJ2-7 genes for the other parts give the full variable domain: SQTIHQWPATLVQPVGSPLSLECTVEGTSNPNLYWYRQAAGRGLQLLFYSVGIGQISSEVPQNLSASRPQDRQFILSSKKLLLSDSGFYLCASGPRPVSYEQYFGPGTRLTVT.